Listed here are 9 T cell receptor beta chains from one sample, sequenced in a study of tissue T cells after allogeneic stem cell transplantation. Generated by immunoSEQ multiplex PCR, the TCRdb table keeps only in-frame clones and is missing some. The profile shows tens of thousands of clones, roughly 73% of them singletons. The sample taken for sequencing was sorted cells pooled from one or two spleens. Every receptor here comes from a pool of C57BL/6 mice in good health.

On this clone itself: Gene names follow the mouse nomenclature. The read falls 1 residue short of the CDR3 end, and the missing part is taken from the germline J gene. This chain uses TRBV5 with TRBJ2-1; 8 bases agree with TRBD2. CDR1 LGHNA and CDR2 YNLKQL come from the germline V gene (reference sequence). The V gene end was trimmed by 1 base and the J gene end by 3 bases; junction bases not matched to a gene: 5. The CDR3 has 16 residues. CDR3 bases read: TGTGCCAGCAGCCAAGGCGTGGGGGGGTTCTATGCTGAGCAGTTC. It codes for CASSQGVGGFYAEQF. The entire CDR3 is CASSQGVGGFYAEQFF.

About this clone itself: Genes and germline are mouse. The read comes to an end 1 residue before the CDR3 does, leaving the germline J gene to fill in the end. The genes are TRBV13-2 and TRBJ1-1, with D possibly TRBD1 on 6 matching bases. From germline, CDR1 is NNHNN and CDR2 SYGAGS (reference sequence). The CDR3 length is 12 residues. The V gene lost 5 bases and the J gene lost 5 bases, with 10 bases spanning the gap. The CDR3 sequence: CASGRDKTEVFF. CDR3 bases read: TGTGCCAGCGGGCGGGACAAAACAGAAGTCTTC.

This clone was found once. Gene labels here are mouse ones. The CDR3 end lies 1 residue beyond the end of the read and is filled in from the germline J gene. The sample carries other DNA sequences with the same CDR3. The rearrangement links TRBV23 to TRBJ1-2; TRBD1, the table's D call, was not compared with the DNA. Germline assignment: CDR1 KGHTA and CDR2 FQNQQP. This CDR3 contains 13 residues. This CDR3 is CSSSRGQNSDYTF. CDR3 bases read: TGCTCCAGTAGTCGGGGACAAAACTCCGACTACACC. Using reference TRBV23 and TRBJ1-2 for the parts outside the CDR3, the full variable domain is DAAVTQKPRYLIKMKGQEAEMKCIPEKGHTAVFWYQQKQSKELKFLIYFQNQQPLDQIDMVKERFSAVCPSSSLCSLGIRTCEAEDSALYLCSSSRGQNSDYTFGSGTRLLVI.

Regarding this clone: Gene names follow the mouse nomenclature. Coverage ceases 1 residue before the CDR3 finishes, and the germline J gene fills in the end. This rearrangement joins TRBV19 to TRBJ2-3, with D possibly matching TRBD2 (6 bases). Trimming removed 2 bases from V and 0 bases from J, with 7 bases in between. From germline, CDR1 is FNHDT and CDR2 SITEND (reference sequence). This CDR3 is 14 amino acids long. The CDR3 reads CASSIGTSAETLYF. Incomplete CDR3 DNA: TGTGCCAGCAGTATCGGGACTAGTGCAGAAACGCTGTAT. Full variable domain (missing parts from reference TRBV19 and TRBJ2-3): GGIITQTPKFLIGQEGQKLTLKCQQNFNHDTMYWYRQDSGKGLRLIYYSITENDLQKGDLSEGYDASREKKSSFSLTVTSAQKNEMAVFLCASSIGTSAETLYFGSGTRLTVL.

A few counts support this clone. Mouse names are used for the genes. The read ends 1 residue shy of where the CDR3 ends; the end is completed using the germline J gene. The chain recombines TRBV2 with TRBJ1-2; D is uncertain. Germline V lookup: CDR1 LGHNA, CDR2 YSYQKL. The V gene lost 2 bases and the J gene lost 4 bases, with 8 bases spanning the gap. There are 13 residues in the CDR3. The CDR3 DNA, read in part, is TGTGCCAGCAGCCAAAGTGGCGTCTCCGACTACACC. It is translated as CASSQSGVSDYT. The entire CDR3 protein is CASSQSGVSDYTF.

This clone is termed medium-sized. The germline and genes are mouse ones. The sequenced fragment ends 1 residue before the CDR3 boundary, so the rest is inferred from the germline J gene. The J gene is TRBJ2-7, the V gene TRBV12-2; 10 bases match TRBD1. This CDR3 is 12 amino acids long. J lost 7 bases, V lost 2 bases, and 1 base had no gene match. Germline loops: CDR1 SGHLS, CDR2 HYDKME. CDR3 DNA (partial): TGTGCCAGCTCTCGGGACAGGGGAGAACAGTAC. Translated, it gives CASSRDRGEQY. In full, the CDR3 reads CASSRDRGEQYF.

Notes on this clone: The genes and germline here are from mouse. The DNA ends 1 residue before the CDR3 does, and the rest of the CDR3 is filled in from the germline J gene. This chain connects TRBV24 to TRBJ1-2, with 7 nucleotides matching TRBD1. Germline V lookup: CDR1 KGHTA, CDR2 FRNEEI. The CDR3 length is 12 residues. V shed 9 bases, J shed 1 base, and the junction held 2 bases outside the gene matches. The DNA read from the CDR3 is TGTGCCAGGGGGACAGTAAACTCCGACTACACC. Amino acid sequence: CARGTVNSDYT. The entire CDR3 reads CARGTVNSDYTF.

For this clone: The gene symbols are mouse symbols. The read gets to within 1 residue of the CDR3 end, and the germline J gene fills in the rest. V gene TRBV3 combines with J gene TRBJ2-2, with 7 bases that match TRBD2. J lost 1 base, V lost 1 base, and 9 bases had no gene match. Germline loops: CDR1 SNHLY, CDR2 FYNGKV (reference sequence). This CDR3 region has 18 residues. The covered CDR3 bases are TGTGCCAGCAGCTTAGATGGGGCCAGGACTGGAAACACCGGGCAGCTCTAC. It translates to CASSLDGARTGNTGQLY. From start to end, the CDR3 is CASSLDGARTGNTGQLYF.

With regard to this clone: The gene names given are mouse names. CDR3 bases read: TGTGCCAGCTCTGGGACAGGGGGCACCGGGCAGCTCTAC. This translates into CASSGTGGTGQLY. The full-length CDR3 reads as CASSGTGGTGQLYF. The chain links TRBV12-1 to TRBJ2-2; 11 nucleotides agree with TRBD1. The observed sequence ends 1 residue before the CDR3 terminus, with the missing tail filled in from the germline J gene. The ends lost 3 bases at V and 4 bases at J; junction bases unmatched: 0. CDR3 length: 14 amino acids. Germline CDR1 SGHSN, CDR2 HYEKVE. The full variable domain, rest sourced from reference TRBV12-1 and TRBJ2-2, is DSGVVQSPRHIIKEKGGRSVLTCIPISGHSNVVWYQQTLGKELKFLIQHYEKVERDKGFLPSRFSVQQFDDYHSEMNMSALELEDSAMYFCASSGTGGTGQLYFGEGSKLTVL.